Each of the 2 T cell receptor beta chains below was sequenced from the same sample in a study of shared clonotypes between healthy human individuals. Sequenced by immunoSEQ multiplex PCR; TCRdb stores in-frame clones only, minus some. The sample gives about a million clones, roughly 80% of which show up once; roughly 0.83% is in the top ten. Sequenced input: memory CD4+ T cells from PBMCs. Stated subset: CD45RA-negative fraction. The receptor source for this set is a man aged 18 to 35 in good health. Some clones in this sample may be carry-over from other donors' samples.

This clone occurred a few times. V and J are TRBV18 and TRBJ2-7; maybe TRBD1 (5 bases). CDR1 and CDR2 from the germline V gene are KGHSH and LQKENI. The CDR3 extends over 16 amino acids. The germline V and J ends were trimmed by 6 bases and 6 bases, with 24 bases remaining between them. The CDR3 region has the DNA TGTGCCAGCTCGCCAGGACACGGAACCCTGGGTTCCGAGCAGTACTTC. Encoded protein: CASSPGHGTLGSEQYF.

This clone was counted between two and nine times. Other DNA sequences of this sample code for an identical CDR3. This chain uses TRBV7-9 with TRBJ2-3; 8 nucleotides align to TRBD2. The germline V gene has CDR1 SEHNR and CDR2 FQNEAQ (reference sequence). The CDR3 runs to 14 residues. Losses at the gene ends were 2 bases for V and 3 bases for J; bases not matched to a gene: 1. The CDR3 sequence: CASSLRGRTDTQYF. DNA for the CDR3: TGTGCCAGCAGCTTACGCGGGAGGACAGATACGCAGTATTTT.